This TCR beta chain was documented in a study of cytomegalovirus exposure and HLA in healthy donors. Whole-study results and caveats: Trimming of TCR beta V- and J-genes showed a link, identified in a later analysis, to a missense DCLRE1C variant. In vitro, a few CMV-associated chains proved specific for CMV antigens. Equally common other TCR beta chains were less clonally expanded than HLA-associated ones, a later analysis found.

60 Vbeta and 13 Jbeta primers were used in PCR. The data were produced by immunoSEQ multiplex PCR, yet TCRdb's version contains in-frame clones alone and is incomplete. Of roughly 130,000 clones listed, 74% are singletons. This clone occurred a few times. Its antigen remains unidentified. The CDR3 totals 16 residues. The chain employs TRBV7-5 and TRBJ1-5; TRBD1 was called by the table and not checked on the DNA. TRBV7-5 constitutes a pseudogene. The sample taken for sequencing was PBMCs. This TCR derives from a woman aged 45-65 years in good health and CMV-seropositive. The CDR3 sequence: CVRSRTGGYSNQPQHF. CDR3 DNA: TGTGTCAGAAGCCGAACAGGGGGCTATAGCAATCAGCCCCAGCATTTT.